The sample holds one count of the clone carrying this T cell receptor (beta chain). The antigen remains undetermined. The data were obtained in a study of OX40 agonist ivuxolimab in advanced cancers. Profiled with immunoSEQ multiplex PCR; TCRdb holds only in-frame clones, not every one. Of around 74,000 clones detected, approximately 90% appear once; the ten largest clones hold about 10%. Overall study findings and caveats: Partly responding patients at 0.1-3.0 mg/kg showed some of the smallest clonal expansion.

CDR1 SEHNR and CDR2 FQNEAQ come from the germline V gene (reference sequence). This CDR3 is built from 15 residues. The V and J ends lost 2 bases and 6 bases, in that order; junction bases with no gene match: 4. This receptor was obtained from an adult with an advanced solid tumor such as melanoma, head and neck, liver or kidney cancer. The specimen comprised CD4+ or CD8+ T cells sorted from blood, sampled in a trial of the OX40 agonist ivuxolimab. The chain links TRBV7-9 to TRBJ2-1, with TRBD2 identical over 10 bases. CDR3 nucleotide sequence: TGTGCCAGCAGCTTACACAGCGGGGGGGCCAATGAGCAGTTCTTC. This encodes CASSLHSGGANEQFF.